This entry is about one TCR beta chain. What it recognizes is unknown. This sample is part of a study of vaccination effects on CD4 cells after COVID-19. CDR1 is DFQATT, CDR2 SNEGSKA, per germline (reference sequence). Trimming removed 5 bases at V and 1 base at J, with 12 bases between. CDR3 length: 14 residues. Using viral peptide pools, the ViraFEST assay grew out antigen-specific CD4+ T cells prior to sequencing. The culture ran for 10 days, and then CD4+ T cells were isolated. Each participant received a vaccine that was either BNT162b2 or mRNA-1273, given as two doses. Sequencing was performed with immunoSEQ multiplex PCR; in TCRdb, only in-frame clones are kept and a portion is missing. The sample has 65,000 to 70,000 clones; about 80% are singletons.

The sample consisted of CD4+ T cells from PBMCs cultured with HCoV-OC43 spike peptides, taken after COVID-19 vaccination. Documented subset: HCoV-OC43 spike overlapping peptide pool stimulation. V and J are TRBV20-1 and TRBJ1-5, with TRBD1 as a possible D gene (5 bases). This sequence originates from a human donor who received a COVID-19 vaccine. CDR3 DNA sequence: TGCAGTGCTCGTGGGGGTGCGAGCAATCAGCCCCAGCATTTT. Translated: CSARGGASNQPQHF.